A single TCR beta chain is shown here with its context. As yet, its antigen is unknown. This sample was taken from a study of cytomegalovirus exposure and HLA in healthy donors. V dropped 6 bases and J dropped 7; count of bases not matched to a gene: 10. This CDR3 is 14 amino acids long. Germline V CDR1 and CDR2: MNHEY, SVGAGI. Study-wide points: Later on, a genetic analysis was performed. It linked a missense variant in DCLRE1C with V- and J-gene trimming of TCR beta.

The PCR made use of 60 Vbeta and 13 Jbeta primers. The protocol was immunoSEQ multiplex PCR, while the TCRdb copy is restricted to in-frame clones and leaves out a portion. The repertoire holds over 100,000 clones, 81% seen once, with more than 2% in the top ten. The rearrangement uses TRBV6-5 and TRBJ2-7; 9 nucleotides line up with TRBD1. The sample comprised PBMCs. The TCR originated in a woman aged 25 to 39 in good health and CMV-seronegative. The CDR3 protein is CASSTGTGKVEQYF. The CDR3 DNA reads as TGTGCCAGCAGCACGGGGACAGGGAAGGTGGAGCAGTACTTC.